The clone carrying this TCR beta chain was picked up many times. Its target is not known. These data come from a study of T cells after yellow fever vaccination. This CDR3 comprises 13 residues. CDR1 and CDR2 (germline): SEHNR, FQNEAQ (reference sequence). V was cut by 5 bases and J by 6 bases, with 11 bases left in between. Whole-study findings and limits: The study re-detected most primary-vaccination clones after the booster (96% CD4, 80% to 90% CD8).

MiXCR was run by TCRdb on the 5' RACE reads, yielding one entry per CDR3 protein. Of a few hundred thousand distinct CDR3 sequences in the sample, roughly 4.3% were seen once. The chain carries TRBV7-9 and TRBJ1-5; possible D gene TRBD1, 5 bases. Sequences were derived from PBMCs, sampled 15 days after the yellow fever booster vaccination. The TCR sequence derives from a man aged 18-30 years who received the YFV17D yellow fever vaccine. The CDR3 protein is CASSPSGGQPQHF. CDR3 nucleotide sequence: TGTGCCAGCAGCCCAAGTGGGGGTCAGCCCCAGCATTTT.